Below, 5 T cell receptor beta chains from the same sample are listed, as sequenced in a study of CD8 T cells in ankylosing spondylitis. From the 5' RACE reads, TCRdb called clonotypes with MiXCR, one entry per CDR3 protein. The table records about 220,000 distinct CDR3 sequences, roughly 25% of them present only once. The sample comprised blood, either unsorted or a sorted T cell fraction (not recorded which). These receptors all come from a male donor with ankylosing spondylitis or in good health (not recorded which).

This clonotype was counted at least ten times. The V gene is TRBV9, the J gene TRBJ2-2; D uncertain. The CDR3 consists of 13 residues. Trimming took off 0 bases at V and 5 bases at J, with 5 bases between the two ends. CDR1 is SGDLS and CDR2 is YYNGEE in the germline V gene. This chain's CDR3 is CASSVDPTGELFF. The CDR3 DNA follows: TGTGCCAGCAGCGTAGATCCGACCGGGGAGCTGTTTTTT.

The chain is built from TRBV20-1 and TRBJ1-5; 9 bases fit TRBD1. Germline assignment: CDR1 DFQATT and CDR2 SNEGSKA (reference sequence). This CDR3 has 15 residues. Losses at the gene ends were 5 bases for V and 2 bases for J; bases not matched to a gene: 7. The CDR3 DNA reads TGCAGTGCTCCGACAGGGGGTACGGGCAATCAGCCCCAGCATTTT. Protein: CSAPTGGTGNQPQHF.

The sample holds a few counts of this clonotype. This chain links TRBV12-3 or TRBV12-4 with TRBJ1-1; unclear D gene. This CDR3 spans 11 amino acids. Trimming removed 1 base at V and 13 bases at J, with 10 bases between. This chain's CDR3 is CASSLGGEVFF. The CDR3 DNA reads as TGTGCCAGCAGTTTAGGAGGTGAGGTTTTCTTT.

This clonotype occurred many times. The rearrangement links TRBV5-1 to TRBJ1-2; no reliable D call. V was pared by 4 bases and J by 9 bases, with 16 bases between. Germline CDR1 is SGHRS and CDR2 is YFSETQ. The CDR3 sequence is 13 residues long. CDR3 region: CASSGGRGDRYTF. Written as DNA, the CDR3 is TGCGCCAGCAGCGGCGGGCGAGGAGATCGCTACACCTTC.

This clonotype was found once. The chain links TRBV6-1 to TRBJ2-1, with 12 bases matching TRBD1. Trimming took 4 bases from V and 6 from J; bases not matched to a gene: 4. The germline V gene encodes CDR1 MNHNS and CDR2 SASEGT. The CDR3 has 15 amino acids. CDR3 sequence reads: CASSGRDRGRNEQFF. CDR3 bases: TGTGCCAGCAGTGGCCGGGACAGGGGGCGCAATGAGCAGTTCTTC.